This entry concerns a single T cell receptor (beta chain). CDR3 length: 13 residues. V gave up 2 bases and J gave up 4 bases, with 7 bases separating them. The germline V gene encodes CDR1 SGHRS and CDR2 YFSETQ. Original methodology: For nucleated cells, counts were estimated from reference gene primer amplification. Clones were read by immunoSEQ multiplex PCR, and TCRdb kept only the in-frame ones, dropping some. The DNA was the basis for D and trimming; V, J and clone size are from that table. In the table there are roughly 380,000 clones, roughly 85% of which are singletons. These data originate in a study of blood T cell repertoires in COVID-19. Looking at the study overall: COVID-19 samples, acute and convalescent, were from the United States, Italy and Spain. T cells, B-cell-depleted T cells, or PBMCs provided the cDNA or gDNA that served as material.

The TCR comes from a woman aged 18-30 years with acute or convalescent COVID-19. Specimen: peripheral blood. The chain couples TRBV5-1 to TRBJ1-5; weak D call: TRBD1 (5 bases). The CDR3: CASSLRGNQPQHF. CDR3 in DNA: TGCGCCAGCAGCTTACGGGGGAATCAGCCCCAGCATTTT.